The clone carrying this T cell receptor beta chain appeared once. This sample was included in a study of T cells after somatic rescue of genetic block. Profiled with immunoSEQ multiplex PCR; TCRdb holds only in-frame clones, not every one. Counted here are tens of thousands of clones, roughly 93% occurring once; the ten biggest clones make up approximately 2.7%. CDR1 is SGHNT, CDR2 YYREEE, per germline (reference sequence). The CDR3 consists of 15 residues. Trimming at V came to 3 bases and at J to 8 bases, leaving 8 bases not matched to a gene. The sequence came from a man aged 25-40 years. The chain has TRBV5-4 and TRBJ2-1; 10 nucleotides agree with TRBD1. Sequenced material: peripheral blood mononuclear cells (PBMCs). CDR3 sequence reads: CASSSTGQGSHEQFF. The CDR3, as DNA: TGTGCCAGCAGCTCCACGGGACAGGGGTCCCATGAGCAGTTCTTC.